Each of the 22 T cell receptor beta chains below was sequenced from the same sample in a study of T cell repertoires in cytomegalovirus infection. TCRdb re-called the reads through MiXCR, storing one row per CDR3 protein. Of some 800,000 distinct CDR3 sequences in the sample, over 25% were seen once. Their antigens remain unidentified. Material: cultured CD8+ T cells from PBMCs, obtained from culture after CMV antigen stimulation. The receptors were sampled from a human donor in good health (CMV status not recorded). Some clones in this sample may be carry-over from other donors' samples.

This clonotype was counted only a few times. The chain employs TRBV12-3 or TRBV12-4 and TRBJ2-7; 12 bases map to TRBD1. CDR3 size: 15 residues. Trimming took 6 bases from V and 5 from J; bases not matched to a gene: 8. The CDR3 region is CASSYPGQGAHEQYF. The CDR3 bases are TGTGCCAGCAGCTATCCGGGACAGGGGGCCCACGAGCAGTACTTC.

V and J are TRBV4-1 and TRBJ1-4; no reliable D call. The CDR3 spans 17 residues. V lost 0 bases to trimming and J lost 3 bases, with 14 bases between them. Germline V gene data show CDR1 as MGHRA and CDR2 as YSYEKL. CDR3 loop: CASSQDRTGRANEKLFF. The CDR3 DNA follows: TGCGCCAGCAGCCAAGACCGGACTGGCCGGGCTAATGAAAAACTGTTTTTT.

Only a few counts were recorded for this clonotype. The CDR3 DNA sequence: TGTGCCAGCAGCTTAATTGCCCTGAGGGACCCCGGGTCACCCCTCCACTTT. Translating gives CASSLIALRDPGSPLHF. This chain joins TRBV7-3 and TRBJ1-6; tentative D call: TRBD1 (5 bases). The CDR3 is made up of 17 amino acids. V dropped 1 base and J dropped 10 bases, with 20 bases sitting between them. The germline V gene encodes CDR1 SGHTA and CDR2 FQGTGA.

Many counts were recorded for this clonotype. The CDR3 DNA reads as TGTGCCAGCTCACCAGTACTAGCGGCCAACAATGAGCAGTTCTTC. This translates into CASSPVLAANNEQFF. This rearrangement joins TRBV18 to TRBJ2-1, with 8 bases fitting TRBD2. V trimming: 2 bases; J trimming: 5 bases; junction bases outside the gene matches: 5. This CDR3 spans 15 amino acids. Per germline, CDR1 KGHSH and CDR2 LQKENI.

This clonotype was seen at least ten times. In DNA, the CDR3 is TGTGCCAGCAGCTCCGACGTCACGTCCGGGACAAACCTAGGCCCCTACTTC. Its translation: CASSSDVTSGTNLGPYF. This chain connects TRBV7-2 to TRBJ2-5; possible D gene TRBD1, 6 bases. CDR1 is SGHTA, CDR2 FQGNSA, per germline. The CDR3 is made up of 17 amino acids. With 4 bases removed from V and 14 bases from J, the gap between germline ends came to 32 bases.

The J gene is TRBJ2-7, the V gene TRBV27, with 11 bases aligning to TRBD1. This CDR3 is 14 amino acids long. V gave up 7 bases and J gave up 4 bases; unmatched junction bases: 6. Per germline, CDR1 MNHEY and CDR2 SMNVEV (reference sequence). The CDR3 nucleotides read TGTGCCAGCACCTCCCGGGACAGGGGGTACGAGCAGTACTTC. Protein sequence: CASTSRDRGYEQYF.

The chain is built from TRBV13 and TRBJ1-2; no reliable D call. V lost 1 base and J 0 bases, leaving 9 bases between the germline ends. This CDR3 contains 15 residues. The germline V gene has CDR1 PRHDT and CDR2 FYEKMQ (reference sequence). The CDR3 reads CASSLEASSNYGYTF. The CDR3 bases are TGTGCCAGCAGCTTAGAGGCATCCTCTAACTATGGCTACACCTTC.

This clonotype was found a few times. The chain is built from TRBV27 and TRBJ2-7; TRBD1 matches at 9 bases. This CDR3 has 14 residues. Germline trimming cut 4 bases from V and 12 bases from J; bases unmatched to any gene: 13. The germline gives CDR1 MNHEY, CDR2 SMNVEV (reference sequence). In DNA, the CDR3 is TGTGCCAGCAGTTCCCGGGACAGGGCCCGTTGGCCGTACTTC. Its translation: CASSSRDRARWPYF.

There are a few counts of this clonotype. This sequence joins TRBV4-3 and TRBJ2-2; 9 bases map to TRBD2. The CDR3 totals 16 residues. The V and J ends lost 0 bases and 7 bases, in that order; junction bases with no gene match: 6. Germline V CDR1 and CDR2: LGHNA, YSLEER. The CDR3 sequence: CASSQDRVAGDGELFF. The CDR3 DNA reads TGCGCCAGCAGCCAAGATAGGGTAGCGGGGGACGGGGAGCTGTTTTTT.

The V and J genes are TRBV5-5 and TRBJ1-3; D unresolved. V was cut by 4 bases and J by 0 bases, with 14 bases left in between. Germline V CDR1 and CDR2: SGHKS, YYEKEE (reference sequence). This CDR3 has 16 residues. In DNA form, the CDR3 reads TGTGCCAGCAGCCCAACACTCACGAGCTCTGGAAACACCATATATTTT. Its protein is CASSPTLTSSGNTIYF.

Only a few counts were recorded for this clonotype. The chain carries TRBV14 and TRBJ1-5, with D perhaps matching TRBD1 (5 bases). With 0 bases removed from V and 0 bases from J, the gap between germline ends came to 9 bases. From germline, CDR1 is SGHDN and CDR2 FVKESK. The CDR3 is 16 amino acids. The DNA of the CDR3 is TGTGCCAGCAGCCAAGATAGGGGAAATAGCAATCAGCCCCAGCATTTT. This encodes CASSQDRGNSNQPQHF.

The chain links TRBV6-6 to TRBJ2-3, with TRBD1 identical over 9 bases. This CDR3 has 15 residues. V shed 8 bases, J shed 2 bases, and the junction held 8 bases outside the gene matches. The germline CDR1 and CDR2 sequences are MNHNY and SVGAGI (reference sequence). CDR3 DNA sequence: TGTGCCAGCCTCTACAGGGGGCGTTCCACAGATACGCAGTATTTT. It codes for CASLYRGRSTDTQYF.

This clonotype was picked up many times. This chain connects TRBV7-8 to TRBJ1-2, with 12 bases aligning to TRBD1. CDR3 size: 15 residues. The ends lost 7 bases at V and 0 bases at J; junction bases unmatched: 3. Germline CDR1 SGHVS, CDR2 FQNEAQ. The CDR3 spells CASTGQGATNYGYTF. DNA for the CDR3: TGTGCCAGCACGGGACAGGGGGCCACTAACTATGGCTACACCTTC.

This clonotype has a single count. The chain carries TRBV28 and TRBJ2-5; 14 bases match TRBD2. In germline, CDR1 is MDHEN, CDR2 SYDVKM. The CDR3 runs to 17 residues. Trimming at V came to 5 bases and at J to 5 bases, leaving 10 bases not matched to a gene. Here the CDR3 reads CASSAPPGLAGDETQYF. CDR3 nucleotide sequence: TGTGCCAGCAGTGCCCCACCGGGACTAGCGGGGGATGAGACCCAGTACTTC.

The V and J genes are TRBV19 and TRBJ2-1; D gene unclear. This CDR3 spans 14 amino acids. The V end lost 4 bases, the J end lost 0 bases, and 7 bases lay between the germline ends. CDR1 is LNHDA and CDR2 is SQIVND in the germline V gene (reference sequence). DNA of the CDR3: TGTGCCAGTAGTAGGAAGAGCTCCTACAATGAGCAGTTCTTC. Its protein is CASSRKSSYNEQFF.

This chain links TRBV7-6 with TRBJ1-4; D is undetermined. Trimming removed 2 bases at V and 8 bases at J, with 12 bases between. In germline, CDR1 is SGHVS, CDR2 FNYEAQ. The CDR3 consists of 14 residues. CDR3 nucleotide sequence: TGTGCCAGCAGCTTATCCGAGAACGGAGAAAAACTGTTTTTT. Its protein product is CASSLSENGEKLFF. Together with reference TRBV7-6 and TRBJ1-4, the CDR3 gives the full variable domain: GAGVSQSPRYKVTKRGQDVALRCDPISGHVSLYWYRQALGQGPEFLTYFNYEAQQDKSGLPNDRFSAERPEGSISTLTIQRTEQRDSAMYRCASSLSENGEKLFFGSGTQLSVL.

This clonotype has just one count. This chain connects TRBV19 to TRBJ2-1, with 10 bases matching TRBD2. V was pared by 7 bases and J by 1 base, with 4 bases of the junction left unmatched. Germline CDR1 reads LNHDA; CDR2 reads SQIVND (reference sequence). This CDR3 contains 15 residues. CDR3 in amino acids: CASKASGGSYNEQFF. CDR3 nucleotides: TGTGCCAGTAAGGCTAGCGGGGGTTCCTACAATGAGCAGTTCTTC.

The rearrangement uses TRBV15 and TRBJ1-1; D perhaps matches TRBD1 (5 bases). V shed 6 bases and J shed 0 bases, with 14 bases lying between them. There are 15 residues in the CDR3. Per germline, CDR1 LNHNV and CDR2 YYDKDF (reference sequence). CDR3 sequence reads: CATRPTRAVNTEAFF. The CDR3 DNA reads as TGTGCCACCAGGCCTACCAGGGCGGTGAACACTGAAGCTTTCTTT.

This clonotype was picked up many times. The chain employs TRBV5-1 and TRBJ2-5, with a tentative D call TRBD2 (7 bases). V was cut by 0 bases and J by 4 bases, with 16 bases left in between. Germline CDR1 and CDR2: SGHRS and YFSETQ. This CDR3 spans 16 amino acids. The CDR3 loop reads CASSLVGGPRVETQYF. Written as DNA, the CDR3 is TGCGCCAGCAGCTTGGTGGGGGGGCCGAGAGTAGAGACCCAGTACTTC.

As regards this clonotype: A much more abundant neighbour one base away suggests this may be a read error. The chain combines TRBV6-8 with TRBJ2-7; D gene uncertain. Germline V gene sequence: CDR1 MNHGY, CDR2 SAAAGT. The CDR3 covers 17 residues. Deletions cut 7 bases from V and 0 bases from J, with 22 bases between. The CDR3 region has the DNA TGTGCCAGCACCTTGGTTAGCCGGAAGGCATTCTCCTACGAGCAGTACTTC. Its protein product is CASTLVSRKAFSYEQYF.

The sample holds a few counts of this clonotype. The chain couples TRBV27 to TRBJ1-1; D perhaps matches TRBD1 (5 bases). Germline lookup yields CDR1 MNHEY and CDR2 SMNVEV (reference sequence). Trimming shortened V by 3 bases and J by 0 bases, and 11 bases separated the two germline ends. The CDR3 runs to 15 residues. The CDR3 reads CASSFHRQMNTEAFF. The CDR3 nucleotides are TGTGCCAGCAGTTTTCATAGACAGATGAACACTGAAGCTTTCTTT.

This clonotype has more than one count but fewer than ten. V gene TRBV12-3 or TRBV12-4 combines with J gene TRBJ1-2; D not certain. V gave up 5 bases and J gave up 2 bases, with 18 bases separating them. The CDR3 contains 16 residues. As DNA, the CDR3 is TGTGCCAGCAGTCTTGGAAGGGTTAATGGCAACTATGGCTACACCTTC. It is translated as CASSLGRVNGNYGYTF.